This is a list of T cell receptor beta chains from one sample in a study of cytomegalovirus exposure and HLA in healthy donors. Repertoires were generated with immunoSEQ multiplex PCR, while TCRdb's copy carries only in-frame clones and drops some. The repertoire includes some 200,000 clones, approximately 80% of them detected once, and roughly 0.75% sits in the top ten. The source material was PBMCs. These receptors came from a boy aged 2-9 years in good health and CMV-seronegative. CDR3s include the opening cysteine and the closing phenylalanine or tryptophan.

cdr3_aa: CASSIGTSQRHNEQFF
v_call: TRBV19
cdr3_length: 16

cdr3_aa: CASSDRTGGNSPLHF
v_call: TRBV6-1
cdr3_length: 15

cdr3_aa: CASSSRTSGRVPGELFF
v_call: TRBV28
cdr3_length: 17

cdr3_aa: CSVETTTGTRGTQYF
v_call: TRBV29-1
cdr3_length: 15

cdr3_aa: CASSPNRDGNQPQHF
v_call: TRBV27
cdr3_length: 15

cdr3_aa: CASSLWDRKQETQYF
v_call: TRBV5-6
cdr3_length: 15

cdr3_aa: CASSESPGRDAGELFF
v_call: TRBV25-1
cdr3_length: 16

cdr3_aa: CASRHRETEAFF
v_call: TRBV19
cdr3_length: 12

cdr3_aa: CASSPSASGGYEQYF
v_call: TRBV5-4
cdr3_length: 15

cdr3_aa: CAWVKRTKASGNTIYF
v_call: TRBV30
cdr3_length: 16